The rows below give T cell receptor beta chains drawn from one sample of a study of response to subunit inactivated influenza vaccine. TCRdb re-called the RT-PCR reads through MiXCR, storing one row per CDR3 protein. The sample yields under 500,000 distinct CDR3 sequences, about 10% seen once. The sample here was PBMCs from blood, taken 40 to 50 days after vaccination. The receptors shown here come from a man in his forties or fifties who received an inactivated influenza vaccine. The CDR3 runs from the conserved cysteine through the conserved F or W. The order of the fields is D gene, J gene, clone size, V gene, CDR3 DNA, CDR3 protein. A D gene is named only where the DNA matches it firmly. Clone size is shown for a subset of rows, as once, few, many or a class of expanded clone.

>TRBD1|TRBJ2-5|NA|TRBV5-1
TGCGCCAGCAGCTTAACCGGGACAGCCCAAGAGACCCAGTACTTC
CASSLTGTAQETQYF
>TRBD2|TRBJ2-7|many|TRBV12-3/TRBV12-4
TGTGCCAGCAGTGATCTAGCGGGGTCCTACGAGCAGTACTTC
CASSDLAGSYEQYF
>NA|TRBJ1-6|NA|TRBV7-8
TGTGCCAGCAGCTTAGAGGGCAGGTATTCACCCCTCCACTTT
CASSLEGRYSPLHF
>TRBD2|TRBJ2-1|many|TRBV7-2
TGTGCCAGCAGCTTTAGCGGGAGCCCCGGGGATGAGCAGTTCTTC
CASSFSGSPGDEQFF
>NA|TRBJ2-1|few|TRBV27
TGTGCCAGCAGTGTCGGGACACGACACAATGAGCAGTTCTTC
CASSVGTRHNEQFF
>TRBD2|TRBJ2-4|NA|TRBV5-1
TGCGCCAGCAGCATAGCACACGACCGAGGGGCGGGAGAGGCCAAAAACATTCAGTACTTC
CASSIAHDRGAGEAKNIQYF
>NA|TRBJ2-7|few|TRBV7-2
TGTGCCAGCAGCTTAGCTAAGGGAACCTACGAGCAGTACTTC
CASSLAKGTYEQYF
>NA|TRBJ2-7|many|TRBV7-2
TGTGCCAGCAGCTTAGACGGTGACGGTTACGAGCAGTACTTC
CASSLDGDGYEQYF
>NA|TRBJ2-7|NA|TRBV7-2
TGTGCCAGCAGCTTAGGAGCTTTGCAGTTCGAGCAGTACTTC
CASSLGALQFEQYF
>NA|TRBJ2-1|many|TRBV4-3
TGCGCCAGCAGCCAAGTCTTTCGAGTGTATAATCACAATGAGCAGTTCTTC
CASSQVFRVYNHNEQFF
>NA|TRBJ1-3|many|TRBV28
TGTGCCAGCAGACAGGGCAACTCTGGAAACACCATATATTTT
CASRQGNSGNTIYF
>NA|TRBJ2-7|NA|TRBV15
TGTGCCACCAGCAGGAACCCCTCCTACGAGCAGTACTTC
CATSRNPSYEQYF
>NA|TRBJ1-3|many|TRBV7-9
TGTGCCAGCAGCTTACAGGTCGGCGGAAACACCATATATTTT
CASSLQVGGNTIYF
>TRBD1|TRBJ2-3|NA|TRBV12-3/TRBV12-4
TGTGCCAGCAGTCAACGGACAGGGGGCAGAGATACGCAGTATTTT
CASSQRTGGRDTQYF
>TRBD2|TRBJ2-1|NA|TRBV11-2
TGTGCCAGCAGCCCCAGACAGGGGACTAGCGGGAAGATTACCAATGAGCAGTTCTTC
CASSPRQGTSGKITNEQFF
>TRBD2|TRBJ2-5|NA|TRBV15
TGTGCCACCAGCAGACCTCGGGGGGGCCAGGAGACCCAGTACTTC
CATSRPRGGQETQYF
>NA|TRBJ2-7|few|TRBV20-1
TGCAGTGCTAGAGATGTGCAACTCTACGAGCAGTACTTC
CSARDVQLYEQYF
>NA|TRBJ2-5|many|TRBV29-1
TGCAGCGTTGAAGAGGGGGTTCGGGAGACCCAGTACTTC
CSVEEGVRETQYF
>NA|TRBJ1-1|few|TRBV7-9
TGTGCCAGCAGTATTACAGGGTCCATGAACACTGAAGCTTTCTTT
CASSITGSMNTEAFF
>TRBD1|TRBJ2-6|many|TRBV29-1
TGCAGCGTGGGACAGGGAGGTGGGGCCAACGTCCTGACTTTC
CSVGQGGGANVLTF
>NA|TRBJ2-3|many|TRBV12-3/TRBV12-4
TGTGCCAGCAGTTTATGGGGCGCGGTGGATACGCAGTATTTT
CASSLWGAVDTQYF
>TRBD2|TRBJ2-3|NA|TRBV27
TGTGCCAGCAGTCCCGGACTAGCGGGGGGGCTACGGACAGATACGCAGTATTTT
CASSPGLAGGLRTDTQYF
>TRBD1|TRBJ1-1|few|TRBV7-3
TGTGCCAGCAGCAACGGACAGGGGGACGAAGCTTTCTTT
CASSNGQGDEAFF
>NA|TRBJ2-7|many|TRBV4-2
TGTGCCAGCAGCCAAGATCGGGTTTTGGAGCAGTACTTC
CASSQDRVLEQYF
>TRBD2|TRBJ2-3|NA|TRBV7-9
TGTGCCAGCAGCCCGACTAGCGGGAGTCCAATCACAGATACGCAGTATTTT
CASSPTSGSPITDTQYF
>NA|TRBJ2-7|few|TRBV20-1
TGCAGTGCTAGGGCCCTGGGGGGTTACGAGCAGTACTTC
CSARALGGYEQYF
>NA|TRBJ2-7|many|TRBV7-9
TGTGCCAGCAGCTTAGGTAATGACTACGAGCAGTACTTC
CASSLGNDYEQYF
>NA|TRBJ1-1|NA|TRBV27
TGTGCCAGCAGTTTAGCGAGGCTGAACACTGAAGCTTTCTTT
CASSLARLNTEAFF
>NA|TRBJ2-6|few|TRBV27
TGTGCCAGCAGTCCGAGGGTGGCTGGGGCCAACGTCCTGACTTTC
CASSPRVAGANVLTF
>NA|TRBJ2-1|few|TRBV10-3
TGTGCCATCGGGAACGGGAGCAGCAATGAGCAGTTCTTC
CAIGNGSSNEQFF
>NA|TRBJ2-7|NA|TRBV6-1
TGTGCCAGCAGGAGGGGAAGGGGCTCCTACGAGCAGTACTTC
CASRRGRGSYEQYF
>TRBD2|TRBJ2-5|few|TRBV3-1
TGTGCCAGCAGCCAAGTGTTAGCGGGAGAAGGTCCCCAAGAGACCCAGTACTTC
CASSQVLAGEGPQETQYF
>NA|TRBJ2-3|NA|TRBV9
TGTGCCAGCAGCGTAGGCCACTCCGTCACAGATACGCAGTATTTT
CASSVGHSVTDTQYF
>TRBD2|TRBJ2-2|few|TRBV28
TGTGCCAGCAGTTTCGGACTAGCGGGAGGGCCGGGCACCGGGGAGCTGTTTTTT
CASSFGLAGGPGTGELFF
>NA|TRBJ1-2|few|TRBV12-3/TRBV12-4
TGTGCCAGCAGTTCCCCCGGGAAAGGAAGGGGCTACACCTTC
CASSSPGKGRGYTF
>NA|TRBJ2-7|few|TRBV20-1
TGCAGTGCTAGAGTGAAGGGGGGTTACGAGCAGTACTTC
CSARVKGGYEQYF
>NA|TRBJ2-2|NA|TRBV12-3/TRBV12-4
TGTGCCAGCATCGACGGGGGTTTCAACACCGGGGAGCTGTTTTTT
CASIDGGFNTGELFF
>NA|TRBJ1-4|few|TRBV7-9
TGTGCCAGCAGCTTGCTGGGACTAGCGGGGTTTAATGAAAAACTGTTTTTT
CASSLLGLAGFNEKLFF
>NA|TRBJ2-7|many|TRBV29-1
TGCAGCGTTGGGAAGGGAGGCTACGAGCAGTACTTC
CSVGKGGYEQYF
>NA|TRBJ2-1|NA|TRBV18
TGTGCCAGCTCAACAAACGGCTACAATGAGCAGTTCTTC
CASSTNGYNEQFF
>TRBD1|TRBJ2-1|many|TRBV6-2/TRBV6-3
TGTGCCAGCAGTTCTAGGGGACAGGGGGCTAATGAGCAGTTCTTC
CASSSRGQGANEQFF
>TRBD2|TRBJ2-2|NA|TRBV12-3/TRBV12-4
TGTGCCAGCAGTTCGGGGGGGGCCGGGGAGCTGTTTTTT
CASSSGGAGELFF
>TRBD2|TRBJ2-1|NA|TRBV5-1
TGCGCCAGCAGCTTGGTTTCTAGCGGGACAAACCTCTACAATGAGCAGTTCTTC
CASSLVSSGTNLYNEQFF
>TRBD1|TRBJ2-1|many|TRBV12-3/TRBV12-4
TGTGCCAGCAGTTCCCGGGACAGGGGATATCAGCAGTTCTTC
CASSSRDRGYQQFF
>TRBD2|TRBJ2-7|NA|TRBV11-2
TGTGCCAGCAGCTTAAGAGGAGTGGGGACTAGCGGGAGGGCAAGTTCCTACGAGCAGTACTTC
CASSLRGVGTSGRASSYEQYF
>NA|TRBJ2-3|many|TRBV12-3/TRBV12-4
TGTGCCAGCCGAACCCAGGAGATTCTCACAGATACGCAGTATTTT
CASRTQEILTDTQYF
>NA|TRBJ2-1|few|TRBV5-6
TGTGCCAGCAGCTACGGAGGGAGCTTTGAGCAGTTCTTC
CASSYGGSFEQFF
>NA|TRBJ2-4|NA|TRBV29-1
TGCAGCGTTGCCCCGGGGGAGACAGTACTAGCCAAAAACATTCAGTACTTC
CSVAPGETVLAKNIQYF
>NA|TRBJ1-6|few|TRBV5-1
TGCGCCAGCAGCTTGCGGTCCGGGGTTAATTCACCCCTCCACTTT
CASSLRSGVNSPLHF
>NA|TRBJ1-3|few|TRBV9
TGTGCCAGCAGCGTAGCTCGGCAGGGCGAGATGGGAAACACCATATATTTT
CASSVARQGEMGNTIYF
>TRBD2|TRBJ2-5|NA|TRBV3-1
TGTGCCAGCAGCCCACTAGCGAGGAAAGAGACCCAGTACTTC
CASSPLARKETQYF
>NA|TRBJ2-5|many|TRBV5-6
TGTGCCAGCAGCTTGGACCCATCTGGGGAGTGGGAGACCCAGTACTTC
CASSLDPSGEWETQYF
>NA|TRBJ2-5|few|TRBV6-5
TGTGCCAGCAGTTACTCGAAGGTTTACCACCAAGAGACCCAGTACTTC
CASSYSKVYHQETQYF
>NA|TRBJ2-5|few|TRBV6-5
TGTGCCAGCAGTTACTCGGTGGGGGAGGAGACCCAGTACTTC
CASSYSVGEETQYF